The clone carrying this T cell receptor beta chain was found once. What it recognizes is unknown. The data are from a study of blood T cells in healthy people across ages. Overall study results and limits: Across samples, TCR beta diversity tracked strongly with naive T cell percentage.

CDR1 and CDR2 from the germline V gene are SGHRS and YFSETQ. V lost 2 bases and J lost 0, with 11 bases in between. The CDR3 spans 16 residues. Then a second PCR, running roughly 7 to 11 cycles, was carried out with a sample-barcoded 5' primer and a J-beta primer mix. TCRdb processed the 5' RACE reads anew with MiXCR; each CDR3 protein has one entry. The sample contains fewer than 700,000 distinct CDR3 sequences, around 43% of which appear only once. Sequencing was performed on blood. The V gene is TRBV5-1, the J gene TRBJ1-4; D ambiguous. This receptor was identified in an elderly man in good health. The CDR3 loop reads CASSFDGIATNEKLFF. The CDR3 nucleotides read TGCGCCAGCAGCTTCGACGGAATTGCAACTAATGAAAAACTGTTTTTT.